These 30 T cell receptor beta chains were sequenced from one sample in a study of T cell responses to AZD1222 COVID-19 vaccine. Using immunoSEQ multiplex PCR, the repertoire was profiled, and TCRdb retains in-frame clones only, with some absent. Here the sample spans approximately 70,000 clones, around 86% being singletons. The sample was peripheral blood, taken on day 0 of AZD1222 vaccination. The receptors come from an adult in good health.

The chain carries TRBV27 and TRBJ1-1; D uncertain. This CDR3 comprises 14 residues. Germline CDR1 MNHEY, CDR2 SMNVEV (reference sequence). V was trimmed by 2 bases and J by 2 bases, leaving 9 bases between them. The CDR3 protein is CASSLRPANTEAFF. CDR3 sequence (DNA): TGTGCCAGCAGTTTAAGGCCAGCTAACACTGAAGCTTTCTTT.

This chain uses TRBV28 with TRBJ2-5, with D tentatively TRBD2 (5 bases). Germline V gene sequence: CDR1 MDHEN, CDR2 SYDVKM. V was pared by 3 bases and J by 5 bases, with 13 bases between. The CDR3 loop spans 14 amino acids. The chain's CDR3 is CASSLYGVGETQYF. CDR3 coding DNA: TGTGCCAGCAGTTTGTACGGGGTGGGGGAGACCCAGTACTTC.

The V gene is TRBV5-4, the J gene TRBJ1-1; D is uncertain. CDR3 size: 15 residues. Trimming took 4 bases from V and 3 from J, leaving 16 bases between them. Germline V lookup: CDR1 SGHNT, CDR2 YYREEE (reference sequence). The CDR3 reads CASSPPRAGYTEAFF. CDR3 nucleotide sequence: TGTGCCAGCAGCCCCCCGCGGGCGGGGTACACTGAAGCTTTCTTT.

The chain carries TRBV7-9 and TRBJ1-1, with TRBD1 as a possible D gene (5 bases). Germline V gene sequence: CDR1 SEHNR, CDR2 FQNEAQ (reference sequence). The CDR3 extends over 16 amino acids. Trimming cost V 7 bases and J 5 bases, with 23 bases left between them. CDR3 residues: CASTESTGLGGTEAFF. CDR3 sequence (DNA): TGTGCCAGCACCGAAAGCACGGGCCTCGGGGGGACTGAAGCTTTCTTT.

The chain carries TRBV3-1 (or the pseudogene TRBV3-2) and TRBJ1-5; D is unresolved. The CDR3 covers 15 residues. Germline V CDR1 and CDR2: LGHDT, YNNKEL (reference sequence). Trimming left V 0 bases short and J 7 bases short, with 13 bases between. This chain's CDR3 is CASSQDARLEQPQHF. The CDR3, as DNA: TGTGCCAGCAGCCAAGATGCACGGCTCGAACAGCCCCAGCATTTT.

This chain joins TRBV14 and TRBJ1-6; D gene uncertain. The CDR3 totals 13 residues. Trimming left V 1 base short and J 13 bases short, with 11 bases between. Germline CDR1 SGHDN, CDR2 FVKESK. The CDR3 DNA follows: TGTGCCAGCAGCCAAGTAGCTCGGGGTCCCCTCCACTTT. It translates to CASSQVARGPLHF.

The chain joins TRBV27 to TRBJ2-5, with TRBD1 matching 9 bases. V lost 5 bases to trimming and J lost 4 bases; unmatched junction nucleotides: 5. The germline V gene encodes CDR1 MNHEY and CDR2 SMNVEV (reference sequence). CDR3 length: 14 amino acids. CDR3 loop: CASSLGTGSETQYF. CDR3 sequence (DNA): TGTGCCAGCAGTCTAGGGACAGGGTCAGAGACCCAGTACTTC.

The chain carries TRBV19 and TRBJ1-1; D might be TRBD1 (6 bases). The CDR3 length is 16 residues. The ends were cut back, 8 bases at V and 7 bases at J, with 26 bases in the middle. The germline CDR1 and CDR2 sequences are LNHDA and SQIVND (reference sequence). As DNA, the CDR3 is TGTGCCAGTGAGGGGCCAACGTTGAGGGGGAATCATGAAGCTTTCTTT. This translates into CASEGPTLRGNHEAFF.

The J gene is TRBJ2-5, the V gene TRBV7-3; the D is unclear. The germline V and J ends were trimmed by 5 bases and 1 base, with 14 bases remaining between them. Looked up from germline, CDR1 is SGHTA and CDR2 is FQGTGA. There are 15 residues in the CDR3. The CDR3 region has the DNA TGTGCCAGCAGCCAAAGGTCGGGTTTCCAAGAGACCCAGTACTTC. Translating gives CASSQRSGFQETQYF.

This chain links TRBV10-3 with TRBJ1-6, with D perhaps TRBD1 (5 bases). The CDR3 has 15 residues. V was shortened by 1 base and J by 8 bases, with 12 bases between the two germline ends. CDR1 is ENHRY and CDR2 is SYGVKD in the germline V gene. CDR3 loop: CAISEFQGGDSPLHF. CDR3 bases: TGTGCCATCAGTGAGTTCCAGGGAGGTGATTCACCCCTCCACTTT.

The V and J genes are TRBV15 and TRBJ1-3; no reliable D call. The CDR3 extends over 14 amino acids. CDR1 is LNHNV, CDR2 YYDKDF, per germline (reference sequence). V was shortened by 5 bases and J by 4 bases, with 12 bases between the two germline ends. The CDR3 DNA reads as TGTGCCACCAGCGGGAGCGCCAGAGGAAACACCATATATTTT. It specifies CATSGSARGNTIYF.

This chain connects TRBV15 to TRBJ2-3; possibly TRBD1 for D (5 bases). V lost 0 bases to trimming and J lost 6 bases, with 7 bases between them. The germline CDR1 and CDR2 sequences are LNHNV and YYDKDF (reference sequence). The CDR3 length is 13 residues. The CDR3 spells CATSRDNRDTQYF. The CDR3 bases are TGTGCCACCAGCAGAGATAACAGGGATACGCAGTATTTT.

The CDR3 is CASSFGGLGANVLTF. For the CDR3, the DNA is TGTGCCAGCAGCTTCGGAGGGTTGGGGGCCAACGTCCTGACTTTC. The J gene is TRBJ2-6, the V gene TRBV7-2, with D perhaps TRBD2 (6 bases). This CDR3 comprises 15 residues. The germline V and J ends were trimmed by 3 bases and 4 bases, with 10 bases remaining between them. Germline V gene lookup returns CDR1 SGHTA and CDR2 FQGNSA.

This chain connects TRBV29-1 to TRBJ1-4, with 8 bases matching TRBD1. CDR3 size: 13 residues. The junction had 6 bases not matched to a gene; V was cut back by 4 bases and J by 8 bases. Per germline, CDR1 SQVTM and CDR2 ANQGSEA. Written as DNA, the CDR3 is TGCAGCGTTGGGGGGACAGGCGAAGAAAAACTGTTTTTT. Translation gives CSVGGTGEEKLFF.

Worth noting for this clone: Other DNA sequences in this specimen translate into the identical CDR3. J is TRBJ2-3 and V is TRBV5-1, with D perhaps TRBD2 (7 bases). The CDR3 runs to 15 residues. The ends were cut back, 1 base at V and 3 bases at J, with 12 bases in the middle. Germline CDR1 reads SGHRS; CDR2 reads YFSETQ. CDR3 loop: CASSLRGAQTDTQYF. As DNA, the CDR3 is TGCGCCAGCAGCTTGCGGGGGGCGCAGACAGATACGCAGTATTTT.

As DNA, the CDR3 is TGTGCCAGCTCAGTGACAGGGGGCTATGTTACCTACAATGAGCAGTTCTTC. It is translated as CASSVTGGYVTYNEQFF. The chain recombines TRBV18 with TRBJ2-1, with 10 bases identical to TRBD1. CDR1 is KGHSH, CDR2 LQKENI, per germline. V was pared by 5 bases and J by 2 bases, with 9 bases of the junction left unmatched. The CDR3 length is 17 residues.

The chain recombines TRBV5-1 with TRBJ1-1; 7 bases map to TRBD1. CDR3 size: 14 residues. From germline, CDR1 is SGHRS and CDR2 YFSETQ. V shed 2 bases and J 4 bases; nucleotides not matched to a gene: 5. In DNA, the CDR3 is TGCGCCAGCAGCTTTGGGACAGCCAGCACTGAAGCTTTCTTT. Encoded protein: CASSFGTASTEAFF.

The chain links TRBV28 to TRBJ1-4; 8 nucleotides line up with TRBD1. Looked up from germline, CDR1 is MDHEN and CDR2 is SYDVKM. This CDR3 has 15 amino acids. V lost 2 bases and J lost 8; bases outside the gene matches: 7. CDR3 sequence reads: CASSLSSGGGEKLFF. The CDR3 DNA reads TGTGCCAGCAGTTTAAGCTCAGGGGGCGGCGAAAAACTGTTTTTT. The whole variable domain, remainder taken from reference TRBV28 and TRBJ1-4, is DVKVTQSSRYLVKRTGEKVFLECVQDMDHENMFWYRQDPGLGLRLIYFSYDVKMKEKGDIPEGYSVSREKKERFSLILESASTNQTSMYLCASSLSSGGGEKLFFGSGTQLSVL.

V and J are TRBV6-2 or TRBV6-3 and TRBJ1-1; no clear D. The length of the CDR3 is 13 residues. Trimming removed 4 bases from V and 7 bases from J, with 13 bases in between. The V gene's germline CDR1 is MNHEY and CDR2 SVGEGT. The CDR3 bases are TGTGCCAGCAGTTCCGGCGGGGTCGTTGAAGCTTTCTTT. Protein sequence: CASSSGGVVEAFF.

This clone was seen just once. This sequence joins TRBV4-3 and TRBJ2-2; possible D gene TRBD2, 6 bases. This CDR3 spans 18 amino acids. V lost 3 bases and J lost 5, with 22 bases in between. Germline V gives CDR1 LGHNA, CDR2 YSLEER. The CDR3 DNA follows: TGCGCCAGCAGCCATTCCAGCGGGTACCCGGGCTGGACCGGGGAGCTGTTTTTT. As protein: CASSHSSGYPGWTGELFF.

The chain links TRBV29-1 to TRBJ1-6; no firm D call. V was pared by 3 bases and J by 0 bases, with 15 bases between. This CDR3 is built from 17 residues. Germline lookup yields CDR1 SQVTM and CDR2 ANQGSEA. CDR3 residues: CSVDRRFLSSYNSPLHF. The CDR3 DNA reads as TGCAGCGTTGACCGACGGTTTTTGAGCTCCTATAATTCACCCCTCCACTTT.

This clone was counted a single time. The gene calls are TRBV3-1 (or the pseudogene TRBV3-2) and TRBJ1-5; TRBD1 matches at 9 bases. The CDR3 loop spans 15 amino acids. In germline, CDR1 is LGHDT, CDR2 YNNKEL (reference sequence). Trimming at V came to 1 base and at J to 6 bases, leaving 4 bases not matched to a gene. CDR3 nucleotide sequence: TGTGCCAGCAGCCAAGCTGGACAGGGGAGTCAGCCCCAGCATTTT. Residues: CASSQAGQGSQPQHF.

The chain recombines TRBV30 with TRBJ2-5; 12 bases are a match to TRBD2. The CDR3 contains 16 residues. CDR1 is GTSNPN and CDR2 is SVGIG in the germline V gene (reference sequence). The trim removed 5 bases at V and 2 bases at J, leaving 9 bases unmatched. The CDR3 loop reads CAWDLAGGPSQETQYF. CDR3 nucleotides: TGTGCCTGGGATCTAGCGGGGGGGCCCTCGCAAGAGACCCAGTACTTC.

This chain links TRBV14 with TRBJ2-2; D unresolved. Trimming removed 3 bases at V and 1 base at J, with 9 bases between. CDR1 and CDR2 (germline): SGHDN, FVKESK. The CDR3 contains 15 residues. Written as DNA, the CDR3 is TGTGCCAGCAGCCAGCATCTCCAGAACACCGGGGAGCTGTTTTTT. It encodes CASSQHLQNTGELFF.

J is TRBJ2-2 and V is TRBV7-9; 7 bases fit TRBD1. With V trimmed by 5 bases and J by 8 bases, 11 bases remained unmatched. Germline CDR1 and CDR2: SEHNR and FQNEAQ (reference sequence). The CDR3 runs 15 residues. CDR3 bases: TGTGCCAGCAGCATCCGACAGGGCCTAATGGGGGAGCTGTTTTTT. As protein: CASSIRQGLMGELFF.

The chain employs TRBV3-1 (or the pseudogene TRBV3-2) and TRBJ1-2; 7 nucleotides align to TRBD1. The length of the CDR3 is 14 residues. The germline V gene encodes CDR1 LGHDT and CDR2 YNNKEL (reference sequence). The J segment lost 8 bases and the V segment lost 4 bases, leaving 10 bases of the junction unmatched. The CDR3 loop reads CASSPREGAGGYTF. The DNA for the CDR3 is TGTGCCAGCAGCCCCAGGGAGGGGGCGGGCGGCTACACCTTC.

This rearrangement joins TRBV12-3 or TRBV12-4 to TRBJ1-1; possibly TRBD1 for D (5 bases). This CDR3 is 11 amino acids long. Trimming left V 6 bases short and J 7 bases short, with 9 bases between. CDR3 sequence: CASSIDSEAFF. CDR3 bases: TGTGCCAGCAGCATAGACAGTGAAGCTTTCTTT.

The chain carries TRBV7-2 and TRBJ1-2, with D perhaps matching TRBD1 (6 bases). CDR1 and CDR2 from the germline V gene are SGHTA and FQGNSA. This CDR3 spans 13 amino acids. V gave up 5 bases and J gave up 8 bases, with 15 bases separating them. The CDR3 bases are TGTGCCAGCAGCGTTTACAGGGAGAGGGGCTACACCTTC. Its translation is CASSVYRERGYTF. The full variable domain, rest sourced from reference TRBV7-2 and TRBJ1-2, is GAGVSQSPSNKVTEKGKDVELRCDPISGHTALYWYRQSLGQGLEFLIYFQGNSAPDKSGLPSDRFSAERTGGSVSTLTIQRTQQEDSAVYLCASSVYRERGYTFGSGTRLTVV.

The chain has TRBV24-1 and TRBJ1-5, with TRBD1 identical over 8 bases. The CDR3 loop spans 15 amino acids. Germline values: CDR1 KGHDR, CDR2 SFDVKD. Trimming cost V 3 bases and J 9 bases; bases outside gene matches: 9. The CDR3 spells CATSDVGQGGGPQHF. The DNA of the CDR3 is TGTGCCACCAGTGATGTCGGACAGGGAGGGGGGCCCCAGCATTTT.

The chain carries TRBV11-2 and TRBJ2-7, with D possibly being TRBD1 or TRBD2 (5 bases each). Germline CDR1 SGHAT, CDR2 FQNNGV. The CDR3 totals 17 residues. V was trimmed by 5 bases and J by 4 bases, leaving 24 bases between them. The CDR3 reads CASSPVNRGRQGYEQYF. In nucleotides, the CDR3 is TGTGCCAGCAGCCCCGTAAACCGGGGACGGCAAGGGTACGAGCAGTACTTC.